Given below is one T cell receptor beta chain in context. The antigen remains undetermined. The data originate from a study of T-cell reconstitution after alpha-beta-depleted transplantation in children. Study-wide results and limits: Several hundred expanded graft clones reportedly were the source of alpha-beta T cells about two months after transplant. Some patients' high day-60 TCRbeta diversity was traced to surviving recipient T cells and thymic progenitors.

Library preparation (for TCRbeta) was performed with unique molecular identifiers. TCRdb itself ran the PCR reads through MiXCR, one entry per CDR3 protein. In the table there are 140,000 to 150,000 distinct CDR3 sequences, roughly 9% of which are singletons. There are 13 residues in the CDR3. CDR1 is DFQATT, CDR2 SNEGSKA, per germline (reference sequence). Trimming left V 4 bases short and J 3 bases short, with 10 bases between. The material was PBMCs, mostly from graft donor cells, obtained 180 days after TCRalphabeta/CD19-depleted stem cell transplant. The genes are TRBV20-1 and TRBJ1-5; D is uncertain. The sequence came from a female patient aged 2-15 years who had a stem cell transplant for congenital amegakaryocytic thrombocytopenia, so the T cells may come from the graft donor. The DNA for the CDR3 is TGCAGTGCTACGGATACCCCCAATCAGCCCCAGCATTTT. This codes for CSATDTPNQPQHF.